This T cell receptor (beta chain) was recorded in a study of vaccination effects on CD4 cells after COVID-19. Study-level background: Two doses of either BNT162b2 or mRNA-1273 were given to each participant.

Overall study findings and caveats: Among infection- and vaccine-induced clones, marked clonal contraction occurred late after vaccination.

ViraFEST assay sequencing came after antigen-specific CD4+ T cells were expanded with viral peptide pools. After roughly 9 days in culture, the CD4+ T cells were isolated. Nucleocapsid antibodies were negative in the vaccine recipients, who had never had SARS-CoV-2 infection. They grew a few million PBMC in each well, adding around 10 IU/ml IL-2 and 10 ug/ml peptides. Data came from immunoSEQ multiplex PCR; TCRdb stores just in-frame clones and leaves some out. The table includes 41,000 or so clones, roughly 70% detected once. Concerning this clone: Its specificity is unknown.

Germline V CDR1 and CDR2: SGHTA, FQGNSA. This CDR3 region has 13 residues. The V segment lost 5 bases and the J segment 4 bases; nucleotides outside the gene matches: 4. The receptor's source is a human donor who received a COVID-19 vaccine. This material consisted of CD4+ T cells from PBMCs cultured with HCoV-OC43 spike peptides, taken before COVID-19 vaccination. Subset of the sample: HCoV-OC43 spike overlapping peptide pool stimulation. The chain is built from TRBV7-2 and TRBJ1-2, with TRBD1 matching 7 bases. In nucleotides, the CDR3 is TGTGCCAGCAGCGTGGACAGGCTCTATGGCTACACCTTC. This sequence encodes CASSVDRLYGYTF.